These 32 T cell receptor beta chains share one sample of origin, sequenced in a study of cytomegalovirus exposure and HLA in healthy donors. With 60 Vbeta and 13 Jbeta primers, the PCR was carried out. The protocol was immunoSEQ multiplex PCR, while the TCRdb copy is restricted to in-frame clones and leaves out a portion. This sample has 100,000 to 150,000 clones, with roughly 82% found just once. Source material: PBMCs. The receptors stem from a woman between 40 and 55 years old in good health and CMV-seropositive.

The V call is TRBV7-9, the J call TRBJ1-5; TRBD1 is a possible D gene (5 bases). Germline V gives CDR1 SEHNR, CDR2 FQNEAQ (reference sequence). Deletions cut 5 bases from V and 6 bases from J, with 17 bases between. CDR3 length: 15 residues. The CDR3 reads CASSPGRGGPQPQHF. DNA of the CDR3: TGTGCCAGCAGCCCTGGGCGGGGGGGACCTCAGCCCCAGCATTTT.

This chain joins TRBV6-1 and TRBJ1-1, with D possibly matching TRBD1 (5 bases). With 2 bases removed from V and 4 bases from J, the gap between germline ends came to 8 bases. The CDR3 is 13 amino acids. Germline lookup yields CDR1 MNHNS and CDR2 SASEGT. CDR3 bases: TGTGCCAGCAGTGAACAGGGAAGCACTGAAGCTTTCTTT. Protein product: CASSEQGSTEAFF.

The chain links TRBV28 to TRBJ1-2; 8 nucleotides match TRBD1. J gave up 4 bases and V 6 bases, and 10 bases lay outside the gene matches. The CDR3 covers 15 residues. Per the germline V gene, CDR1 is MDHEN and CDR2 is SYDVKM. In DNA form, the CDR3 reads TGTGCCAGCAGGTCGGGACAGGAGACACTCTATGGCTACACCTTC. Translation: CASRSGQETLYGYTF.

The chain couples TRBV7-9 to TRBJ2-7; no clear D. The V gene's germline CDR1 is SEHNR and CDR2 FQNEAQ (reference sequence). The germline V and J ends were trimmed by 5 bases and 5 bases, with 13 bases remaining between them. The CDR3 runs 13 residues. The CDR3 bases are TGTGCCAGCAGCCCGACATCCTTGGACGAGCAGTACTTC. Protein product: CASSPTSLDEQYF.

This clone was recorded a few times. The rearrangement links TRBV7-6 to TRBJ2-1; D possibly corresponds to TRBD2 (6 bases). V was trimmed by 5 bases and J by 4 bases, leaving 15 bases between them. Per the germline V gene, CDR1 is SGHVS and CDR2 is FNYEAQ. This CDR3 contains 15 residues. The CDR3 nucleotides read TGTGCCAGCAGCCCTGGACTAAGCGCGTACAATGAGCAGTTCTTC. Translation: CASSPGLSAYNEQFF.

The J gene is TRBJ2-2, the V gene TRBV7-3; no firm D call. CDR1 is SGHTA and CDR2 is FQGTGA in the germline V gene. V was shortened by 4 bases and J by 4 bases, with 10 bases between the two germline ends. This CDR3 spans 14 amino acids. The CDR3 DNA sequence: TGTGCCAGCAGCTCCCTAACCTTCACCGGGGAGCTGTTTTTT. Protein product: CASSSLTFTGELFF.

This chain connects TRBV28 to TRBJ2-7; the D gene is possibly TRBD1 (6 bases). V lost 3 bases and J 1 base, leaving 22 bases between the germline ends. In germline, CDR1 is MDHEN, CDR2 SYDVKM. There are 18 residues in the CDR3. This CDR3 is CASSFPPLSSGQSYEQYF. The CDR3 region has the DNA TGTGCCAGCAGTTTCCCACCGCTTTCGTCCGGACAGTCCTACGAGCAGTACTTC.

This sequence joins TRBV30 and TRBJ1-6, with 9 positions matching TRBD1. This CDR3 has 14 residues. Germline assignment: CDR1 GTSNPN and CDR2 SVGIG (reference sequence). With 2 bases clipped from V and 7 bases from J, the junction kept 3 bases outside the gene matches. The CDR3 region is CAWSLGQGNSPLHF. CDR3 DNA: TGTGCCTGGAGTTTGGGACAGGGAAATTCACCCCTCCACTTT.

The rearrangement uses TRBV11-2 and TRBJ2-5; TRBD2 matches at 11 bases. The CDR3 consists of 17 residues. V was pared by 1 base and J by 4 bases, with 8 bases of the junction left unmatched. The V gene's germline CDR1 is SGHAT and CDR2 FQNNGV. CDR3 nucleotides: TGTGCCAGCAGCTTAGGGAGTCTAGCGGGGGGAGGAGAGACCCAGTACTTC. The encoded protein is CASSLGSLAGGGETQYF.

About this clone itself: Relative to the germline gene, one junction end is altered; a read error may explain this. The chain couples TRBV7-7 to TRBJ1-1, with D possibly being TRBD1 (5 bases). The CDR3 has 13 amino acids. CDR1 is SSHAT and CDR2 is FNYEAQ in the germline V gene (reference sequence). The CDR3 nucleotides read TGTGCTAGCAGCCGACAGAGGAACACTGAAGCTTTCTTT. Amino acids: CASSRQRNTEAFF.

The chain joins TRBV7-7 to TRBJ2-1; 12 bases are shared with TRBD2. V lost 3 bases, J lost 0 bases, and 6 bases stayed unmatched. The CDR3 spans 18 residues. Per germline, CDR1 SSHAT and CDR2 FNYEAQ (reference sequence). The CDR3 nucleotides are TGTGCCAGCAGCTTGGGACTAGCGGGCCAAAGCTCCTACAATGAGCAGTTCTTC. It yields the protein CASSLGLAGQSSYNEQFF. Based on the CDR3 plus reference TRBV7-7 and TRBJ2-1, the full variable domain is GAGVSQSPRYKVTKRGQDVTLRCDPISSHATLYWYQQALGQGPEFLTYFNYEAQPDKSGLPSDRFSAERPEGSISTLTIQRTEQRDSAMYRCASSLGLAGQSSYNEQFFGPGTRLTVL.

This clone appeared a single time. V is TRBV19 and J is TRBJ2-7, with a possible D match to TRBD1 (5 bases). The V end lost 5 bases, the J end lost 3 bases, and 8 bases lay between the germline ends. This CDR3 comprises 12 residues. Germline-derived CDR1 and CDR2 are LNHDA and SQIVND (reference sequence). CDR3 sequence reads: CASSSGLYEQYF. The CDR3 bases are TGTGCCAGTAGTTCAGGGCTCTACGAGCAGTACTTC. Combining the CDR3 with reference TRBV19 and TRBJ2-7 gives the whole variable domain DGGITQSPKYLFRKEGQNVTLSCEQNLNHDAMYWYRQDPGQGLRLIYYSQIVNDFQKGDIAEGYSVSREKKESFPLTVTSAQKNPTAFYLCASSSGLYEQYFGPGTRLTVT.

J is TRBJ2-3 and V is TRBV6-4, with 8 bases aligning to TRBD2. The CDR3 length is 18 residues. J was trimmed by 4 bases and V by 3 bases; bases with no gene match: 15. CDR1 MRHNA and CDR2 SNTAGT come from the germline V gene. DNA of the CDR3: TGTGCCAGCAGTGAGGGGCGGGAGGAAGGAGTGGGAGCAGATACGCAGTATTTT. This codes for CASSEGREEGVGADTQYF.

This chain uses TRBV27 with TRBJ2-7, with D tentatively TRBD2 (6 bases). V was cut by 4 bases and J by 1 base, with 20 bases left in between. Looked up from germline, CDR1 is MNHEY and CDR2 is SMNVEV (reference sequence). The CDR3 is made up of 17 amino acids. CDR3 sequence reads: CASSSRPGTAGSYEQYF. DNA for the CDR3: TGTGCCAGCAGTTCCCGACCAGGGACTGCAGGGTCCTACGAGCAGTACTTC.

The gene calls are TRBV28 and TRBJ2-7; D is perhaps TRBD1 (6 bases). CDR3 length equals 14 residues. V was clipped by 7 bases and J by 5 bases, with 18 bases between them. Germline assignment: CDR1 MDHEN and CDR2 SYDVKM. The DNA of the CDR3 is TGTGCCAGCACAGGGGCTAACTTCGTCCACGAGCAGTACTTC. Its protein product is CASTGANFVHEQYF. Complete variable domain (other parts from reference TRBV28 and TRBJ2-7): DVKVTQSSRYLVKRTGEKVFLECVQDMDHENMFWYRQDPGLGLRLIYFSYDVKMKEKGDIPEGYSVSREKKERFSLILESASTNQTSMYLCASTGANFVHEQYFGPGTRLTVT.

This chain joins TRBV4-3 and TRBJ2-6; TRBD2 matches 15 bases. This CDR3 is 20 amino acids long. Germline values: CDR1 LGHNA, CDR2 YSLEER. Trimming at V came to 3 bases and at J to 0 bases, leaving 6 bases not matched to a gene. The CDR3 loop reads CASSQIGTSGGLSGANVLTF. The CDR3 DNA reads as TGCGCCAGCAGCCAGATTGGGACTAGCGGGGGGCTCTCTGGGGCCAACGTCCTGACTTTC.

In nucleotides, the CDR3 is TGTGCCAGCAGTTTAGCAGGGTATGGCTACACCTTC. Amino acid sequence: CASSLAGYGYTF. V gene TRBV28 combines with J gene TRBJ1-2; D possibly corresponds to TRBD1 (5 bases). Germline values: CDR1 MDHEN, CDR2 SYDVKM. V dropped 2 bases and J dropped 5 bases, with 6 bases sitting between them. CDR3 length equals 12 residues.

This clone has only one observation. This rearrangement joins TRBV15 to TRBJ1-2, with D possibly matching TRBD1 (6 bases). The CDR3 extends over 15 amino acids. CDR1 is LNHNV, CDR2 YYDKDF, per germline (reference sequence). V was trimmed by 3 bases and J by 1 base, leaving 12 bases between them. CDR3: CATSRGTTINYGYTF. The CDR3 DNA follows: TGTGCCACCAGCAGGGGGACAACAATTAACTATGGCTACACCTTC.

CDR3 coding DNA: TGTGCCAGCAGGTTACAGGGGAGTGGGCAATTCGGCTACACCTTC. Its translation: CASRLQGSGQFGYTF. J is TRBJ1-2 and V is TRBV27; 7 bases line up with TRBD1. V lost 6 bases to trimming and J lost 8 bases; unmatched junction nucleotides: 15. CDR1 is MNHEY and CDR2 is SMNVEV in the germline V gene (reference sequence). This CDR3 comprises 15 residues.

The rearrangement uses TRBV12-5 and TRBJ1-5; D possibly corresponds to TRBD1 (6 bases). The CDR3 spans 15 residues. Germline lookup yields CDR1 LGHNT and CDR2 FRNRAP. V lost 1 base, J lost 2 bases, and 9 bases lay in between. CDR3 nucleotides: TGTGCTAGTGGTTTGGAGGGGGGGCGCAATCAGCCCCAGCATTTT. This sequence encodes CASGLEGGRNQPQHF.

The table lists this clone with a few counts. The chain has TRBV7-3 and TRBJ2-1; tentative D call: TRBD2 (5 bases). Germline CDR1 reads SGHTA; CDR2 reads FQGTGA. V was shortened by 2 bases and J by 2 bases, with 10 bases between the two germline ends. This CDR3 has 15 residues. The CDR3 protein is CASSLELGTYNEQFF. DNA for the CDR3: TGTGCCAGCAGCTTAGAGCTCGGGACCTACAATGAGCAGTTCTTC.

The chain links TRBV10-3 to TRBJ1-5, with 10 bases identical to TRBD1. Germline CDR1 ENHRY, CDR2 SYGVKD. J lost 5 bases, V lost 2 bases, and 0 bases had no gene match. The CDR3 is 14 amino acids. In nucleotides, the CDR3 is TGTGCCATCAGTGAGGGACAGGGGGATCAGCCCCAGCATTTT. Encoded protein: CAISEGQGDQPQHF.

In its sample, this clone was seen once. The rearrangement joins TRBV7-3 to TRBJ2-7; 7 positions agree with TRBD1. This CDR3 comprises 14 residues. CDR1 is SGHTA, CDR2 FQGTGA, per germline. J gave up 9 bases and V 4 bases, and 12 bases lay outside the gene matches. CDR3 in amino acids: CASSSADRLSRQYF. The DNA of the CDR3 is TGTGCCAGCAGCTCCGCGGACAGGCTGAGCAGGCAGTACTTC.

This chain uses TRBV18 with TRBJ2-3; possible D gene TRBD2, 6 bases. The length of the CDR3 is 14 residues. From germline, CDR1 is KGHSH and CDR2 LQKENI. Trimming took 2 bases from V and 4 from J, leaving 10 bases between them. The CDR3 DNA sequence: TGTGCCAGCTCACCAATGACTAGTCCAGATACGCAGTATTTT. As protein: CASSPMTSPDTQYF.

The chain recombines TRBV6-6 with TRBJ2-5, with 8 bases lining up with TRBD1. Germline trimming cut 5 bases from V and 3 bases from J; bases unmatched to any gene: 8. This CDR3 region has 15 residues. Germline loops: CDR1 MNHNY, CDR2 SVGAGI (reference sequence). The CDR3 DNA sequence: TGTGCCAGCAGTCCACCGGGACAGGCAAAAGAGACCCAGTACTTC. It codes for CASSPPGQAKETQYF.

CDR3 protein: CASSSVWEGRGEQFF. The CDR3 DNA is TGTGCCAGCAGTTCTGTTTGGGAGGGCCGGGGTGAGCAGTTCTTC. The J gene is TRBJ2-1, the V gene TRBV6-5; 7 nucleotides align to TRBD2. Germline V CDR1 and CDR2: MNHEY, SVGAGI. The CDR3 extends over 15 amino acids. The V gene end was trimmed by 4 bases and the J gene end by 9 bases; junction bases not matched to a gene: 12.

CDR3 in DNA: TGTGCCAGCAGCGTAGAAATCTCGACTGAAGCTTTCTTT. Its protein is CASSVEISTEAFF. The chain joins TRBV9 to TRBJ1-1; unclear D gene. CDR3 length: 13 residues. CDR1 and CDR2 (germline): SGDLS, YYNGEE. V was shortened by 0 bases and J by 5 bases, with 8 bases between the two germline ends.

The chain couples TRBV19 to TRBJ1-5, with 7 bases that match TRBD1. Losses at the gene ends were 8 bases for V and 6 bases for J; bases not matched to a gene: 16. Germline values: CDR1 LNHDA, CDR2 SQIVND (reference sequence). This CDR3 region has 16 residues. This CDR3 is CASRRPTTGAGQPQHF. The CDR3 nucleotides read TGTGCCAGTCGCCGCCCTACTACAGGGGCGGGTCAGCCCCAGCATTTT.

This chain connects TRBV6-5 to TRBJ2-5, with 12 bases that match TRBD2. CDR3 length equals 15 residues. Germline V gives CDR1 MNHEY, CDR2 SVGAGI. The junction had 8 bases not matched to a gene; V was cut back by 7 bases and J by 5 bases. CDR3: CASNPTSGGSETQYF. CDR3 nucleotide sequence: TGTGCCAGCAATCCGACTAGCGGGGGTAGTGAGACCCAGTACTTC.

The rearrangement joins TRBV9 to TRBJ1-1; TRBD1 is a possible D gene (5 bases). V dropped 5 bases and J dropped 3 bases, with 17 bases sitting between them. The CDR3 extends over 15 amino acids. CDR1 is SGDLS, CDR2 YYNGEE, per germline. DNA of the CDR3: TGTGCCAGCAGTCCGACCAGGGCCTCGGACACTGAAGCTTTCTTT. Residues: CASSPTRASDTEAFF.

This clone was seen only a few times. The CDR3 loop reads CASSFLQDYEQYF. CDR3 coding DNA: TGCGCCAGCAGCTTTTTGCAGGACTACGAGCAGTACTTC. The chain is built from TRBV5-1 and TRBJ2-7, with D uncertain. V lost 2 bases and J 3 bases, leaving 9 bases between the germline ends. The germline V gene has CDR1 SGHRS and CDR2 YFSETQ. The CDR3 has 13 residues. The variable domain in full, with the rest retrieved from reference TRBV5-1 and TRBJ2-7, is KAGVTQTPRYLIKTRGQQVTLSCSPISGHRSVSWYQQTPGQGLQFLFEYFSETQRNKGNFPGRFSGRQFSNSRSEMNVSTLELGDSALYLCASSFLQDYEQYFGPGTRLTVT.

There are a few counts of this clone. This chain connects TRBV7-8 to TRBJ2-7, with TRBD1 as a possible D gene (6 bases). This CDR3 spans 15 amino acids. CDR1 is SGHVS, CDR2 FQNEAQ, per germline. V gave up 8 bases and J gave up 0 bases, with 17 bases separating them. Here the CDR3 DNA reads TGTGCCAGCTTTGAGGGGGAAAACTTCTCCTACGAGCAGTACTTC. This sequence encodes CASFEGENFSYEQYF.